These T cell receptor beta chains were read from a single sample in a study of shared clonotypes between healthy human individuals. Profiling relied on immunoSEQ multiplex PCR, and the TCRdb table lists in-frame clones only, not all of them. The sample shows about 2.3 million clones, just under 95% of them seen only once. Sequences were obtained from naive CD4+ T cells from PBMCs. These receptors were collected from a man in his late teens or twenties in good health. Some clones in this sample may be carry-over from other donors' samples. Both conserved end residues are part of each CDR3. Fields, in order: J gene, D gene, clone size, V gene, CDR3 DNA, CDR3 protein. D genes are given only for firm matches. A row's size may be missing; if present it is once, few, many or a size class.

j_gene: TRBJ2-1; d_gene: TRBD1; abundance: NA; v_gene: TRBV2; CDR3nt: TGTGCCAGCAGTTCCCAGGGGGTGGGGAATGAGCAGTTCTTC; CDR3aa: CASSSQGVGNEQFF
j_gene: TRBJ2-2; d_gene: NA; abundance: NA; v_gene: TRBV5-4; CDR3nt: TGTGCCAGCAGCTTTTACACCGGGGAGCTGTTTTTT; CDR3aa: CASSFYTGELFF
j_gene: TRBJ2-1; d_gene: TRBD2; abundance: NA; v_gene: TRBV5-1; CDR3nt: TGCGCCAGCAGCTTGGAAGGGCGGGAGCACAATGAGCAGTTCTTC; CDR3aa: CASSLEGREHNEQFF
j_gene: TRBJ1-1; d_gene: NA; abundance: once; v_gene: TRBV27; CDR3nt: TGTGCCAGCACCCTCAAGGGGGGGTGGACTGAAGCTTTCTTT; CDR3aa: CASTLKGGWTEAFF
j_gene: TRBJ2-3; d_gene: NA; abundance: NA; v_gene: TRBV5-6; CDR3nt: TGTGCCAGCAGCTTGGGGAGCACAGATACGCAGTATTTT; CDR3aa: CASSLGSTDTQYF
j_gene: TRBJ2-2; d_gene: NA; abundance: NA; v_gene: TRBV14; CDR3nt: TGTGCCAGCAGCTGGACAGCGAAGAACACCGGGGAGCTGTTTTTT; CDR3aa: CASSWTAKNTGELFF
j_gene: TRBJ2-5; d_gene: NA; abundance: NA; v_gene: TRBV11-2; CDR3nt: TGTGCCAGCAGCCGGGTTAGGGAGACCCAGTACTTC; CDR3aa: CASSRVRETQYF
j_gene: TRBJ1-1; d_gene: NA; abundance: NA; v_gene: TRBV7-3; CDR3nt: TGTGCCAGCAGCTTAGAGAGGGGCCCCGCTTTCTTT; CDR3aa: CASSLERGPAFF
j_gene: TRBJ1-1; d_gene: NA; abundance: NA; v_gene: TRBV7-9; CDR3nt: TGTGCCAGCAGCTTAGGGACGACTGGTGAAGCTTTCTTT; CDR3aa: CASSLGTTGEAFF
j_gene: TRBJ1-1; d_gene: NA; abundance: NA; v_gene: TRBV29-1; CDR3nt: TGCAGCGTTGAAGTGGGCGGGGGGAACACTGAAGCTTTCTTT; CDR3aa: CSVEVGGGNTEAFF
j_gene: TRBJ2-3; d_gene: NA; abundance: NA; v_gene: TRBV5-1; CDR3nt: TGCGCCAGCAGCTTGGAACAGGGTGACACAGATACGCAGTATTTT; CDR3aa: CASSLEQGDTDTQYF
j_gene: TRBJ2-1; d_gene: TRBD2; abundance: NA; v_gene: TRBV6-5; CDR3nt: TGTGCCAGCAGTCGTAGCGGGAGGGCCTACAATGAGCAGTTCTTC; CDR3aa: CASSRSGRAYNEQFF
j_gene: TRBJ2-1; d_gene: NA; abundance: NA; v_gene: TRBV4-3; CDR3nt: TGCGCCAGCAGCCAAGGTCAGTGGGCGTCCTACAATGAGCAGTTCTTC; CDR3aa: CASSQGQWASYNEQFF
j_gene: TRBJ2-7; d_gene: NA; abundance: NA; v_gene: TRBV30; CDR3nt: TGTGCCTGGAGGCGGTGGGCAGCGGAATATAACTACGAGCAGTACTTC; CDR3aa: CAWRRWAAEYNYEQYF
j_gene: TRBJ2-1; d_gene: NA; abundance: NA; v_gene: TRBV12-1; CDR3nt: TGTGCCAGCAGCTCCAATAGTAATAGCTTCAAGTCGAATGAGCAGTTCTTC; CDR3aa: CASSSNSNSFKSNEQFF
j_gene: TRBJ2-2; d_gene: NA; abundance: NA; v_gene: TRBV4-1; CDR3nt: TGCGCCAGCAAAAAAGATCTAAGCGGGGAGCTGTTTTTT; CDR3aa: CASKKDLSGELFF
j_gene: TRBJ1-3; d_gene: NA; abundance: NA; v_gene: TRBV7-2; CDR3nt: TGTGCCAGCACCACGCGGGGGGGCCTCGGAAACACCATATATTTT; CDR3aa: CASTTRGGLGNTIYF
j_gene: TRBJ2-7; d_gene: TRBD1; abundance: NA; v_gene: TRBV18; CDR3nt: TGTGCCAGCTCACCAGGACAGGGAAGTTACGAGCAGTACTTC; CDR3aa: CASSPGQGSYEQYF
j_gene: TRBJ2-5; d_gene: TRBD2; abundance: NA; v_gene: TRBV5-1; CDR3nt: TGCGCCAGCAGCTCGCTAGCGGGAGGGCCGGAGACCCAGTACTTC; CDR3aa: CASSSLAGGPETQYF
j_gene: TRBJ2-5; d_gene: TRBD2; abundance: NA; v_gene: TRBV28; CDR3nt: TGTGCCAGCAGTGGCCGGGGGAGGGCCCAGTACTTC; CDR3aa: CASSGRGRAQYF
j_gene: TRBJ2-5; d_gene: NA; abundance: few; v_gene: TRBV30; CDR3nt: TGTGCCTGGAGTGTAGGGGGGCGGACGGCCCAGTACTTC; CDR3aa: CAWSVGGRTAQYF
j_gene: TRBJ1-1; d_gene: TRBD1; abundance: few; v_gene: TRBV4-3; CDR3nt: TGCGCCAGCAGGGGACAGCTGAACACTGAAGCTTTCTTT; CDR3aa: CASRGQLNTEAFF
j_gene: TRBJ2-5; d_gene: NA; abundance: NA; v_gene: TRBV5-1; CDR3nt: TGCGCCAGCAGCTTAGAGGGGTCCAATCAAGAGACCCAGTACTTC; CDR3aa: CASSLEGSNQETQYF